The 11 T cell receptor beta chains in this list originate from one sample, sequenced in a study of T cell clonality in common variable immunodeficiency. TCRdb's table, derived via immunoSEQ multiplex PCR, lists solely in-frame clones and lacks some. This sample includes roughly 52,000 clones with no singletons; its ten biggest clones take up about 3.4%. The specimen sequenced was peripheral blood mononuclear cells. These receptors came from a person aged 18 to 75 in good health.

This clone came up many times. The CDR3 end is not reached by the read, which stops 3 residues before it; the germline J gene fills it in. V and J are TRBV19 and TRBJ2-1; weak D call: TRBD1 (6 bases). In germline, CDR1 is LNHDA, CDR2 SQIVND (reference sequence). The ends were cut back, 4 bases at V and 5 bases at J, with 12 bases in the middle. The CDR3 has 14 amino acids. CDR3: CASSSWTAHNEQFF. The DNA read from the CDR3 is TGTGCCAGTAGTAGCTGGACAGCACACAATGAG.

In regard to this clone: Coverage ceases 3 residues before the CDR3 finishes, and the germline J gene fills in the end. This chain uses TRBV30 with TRBJ2-2; 7 bases fit TRBD1. This CDR3 is 11 amino acids long. Germline lookup yields CDR1 GTSNPN and CDR2 SVGIG (reference sequence). CDR3 bases read: TGTGCCTGGCAGGGGGTGGAAAAG. Amino acid sequence: CAWQGVEK. The whole CDR3 protein is CAWQGVEKLFF.

Worth noting for this clone: The read is 3 residues too short to cover the CDR3 end, so that end is filled in from the germline J gene. The chain recombines TRBV11-3 with TRBJ2-1; D possibly corresponds to TRBD1 (5 bases). The V end lost 5 bases, the J end lost 7 bases, and 9 bases lay between the germline ends. The CDR3 is 12 amino acids. From germline, CDR1 is SGHNT and CDR2 YENEEA. The CDR3 loop reads CASSVQGNEQFF. CDR3 bases read: TGTGCCAGCAGCGTTCAGGGTAATGAG.

This clone was seen at least ten times. Read data end 3 residues before the CDR3 end; the end is taken from the germline J gene. The chain employs TRBV14 and TRBJ2-1; 7 nucleotides match TRBD1. Unmatched junction bases numbered 4, after V lost 5 bases and J lost 6 bases. Germline V gene lookup returns CDR1 SGHDN and CDR2 FVKESK. This CDR3 contains 13 residues. The CDR3 spells CASSYRGGNEQFF. The CDR3 bases that were read are TGTGCCAGCAGCTACAGGGGTGGCAATGAG.

This clone was observed many times. The sequenced fragment ends 3 residues before the CDR3 boundary, so the rest is inferred from the germline J gene. The chain couples TRBV19 to TRBJ1-2; the match to TRBD1 covers 11 bases. The CDR3 spans 13 residues. From germline, CDR1 is LNHDA and CDR2 SQIVND (reference sequence). CDR3 in amino acids: CASNPGQGDGYTF. The sequenced CDR3 bases are TGTGCCAGCAATCCGGGACAGGGGGACGGC.

This clone was counted many times. The CDR3 goes on 3 residues after the read ends, and that part is filled in from the germline J gene. J is TRBJ2-1 and V is TRBV18; 7 bases are shared with TRBD2. J lost 5 bases, V lost 6 bases, and 10 bases had no gene match. The germline gives CDR1 KGHSH, CDR2 LQKENI. The CDR3 is 15 residues long. CDR3 residues: CASSTTSLLDNEQFF. CDR3 DNA (partial): TGTGCCAGCTCGACGACTAGCCTTCTTGACAATGAG. Combining the CDR3 with reference TRBV18 and TRBJ2-1 gives the whole variable domain NAGVMQNPRHLVRRRGQEARLRCSPMKGHSHVYWYRQLPEEGLKFMVYLQKENIIDESGMPKERFSAEFPKEGPSILRIQQVVRGDSAAYFCASSTTSLLDNEQFFGPGTRLTVL.

This clone was seen a few times. The read is 3 residues too short to cover the CDR3 end, so that end is filled in from the germline J gene. The chain uses TRBV7-9 and TRBJ2-7; 9 bases match TRBD1. The junction had 2 bases not matched to a gene; V was cut back by 1 base and J by 4 bases. This CDR3 has 14 residues. Germline values: CDR1 SEHNR, CDR2 FQNEAQ (reference sequence). CDR3 DNA, as far as it was read: TGTGCCAGCAGCTTAGAAGGACAGGGGTACGAG. It yields the protein CASSLEGQGYE. The entire CDR3 sequence reads CASSLEGQGYEQYF. Complete variable domain (other parts from reference TRBV7-9 and TRBJ2-7): DTGVSQNPRHKITKRGQNVTFRCDPISEHNRLYWYRQTLGQGPEFLTYFQNEAQLEKSRLLSDRFSAERPKGSFSTLEIQRTEQGDSAMYLCASSLEGQGYEQYFGPGTRLTVT.

With respect to this clone: The CDR3 end lies 3 residues beyond the end of the read and is filled in from the germline J gene. This sequence joins TRBV13 and TRBJ2-7, with 7 nucleotides matching TRBD1. CDR1 is PRHDT, CDR2 FYEKMQ, per germline (reference sequence). The CDR3 contains 18 residues. Trimming removed 4 bases from V and 6 bases from J; junction bases left unmatched: 21. The CDR3: CASSSFILLRQGRREQYF. The CDR3 bases that were read are TGTGCCAGCAGCTCCTTTATCCTTCTACGACAGGGCCGGCGCGAG.

This clone was seen a few times. Read data end 3 residues before the CDR3 end; the end is taken from the germline J gene. The chain uses TRBV2 and TRBJ2-5, with a weak D call TRBD1 (6 bases). Germline V lookup: CDR1 SNHLY, CDR2 FYNNEI. The V end was cut by 7 bases, the J end by 4 bases, with 10 bases between. The CDR3 consists of 12 residues. The sequenced part of the CDR3 DNA is TGTGCCAGCAAAACAGGGCTAGAGACC. Encoded protein: CASKTGLET. The full CDR3 is CASKTGLETQYF.

This clone was seen ten or more times. The read ends 3 residues before the CDR3 terminus; that terminus is restored from the germline J gene. This chain connects TRBV11-2 to TRBJ1-2; a weak D match, TRBD1 (5 bases). Germline V lookup: CDR1 SGHAT, CDR2 FQNNGV. V lost 5 bases to trimming and J lost 3 bases, with 16 bases between them. There are 15 residues in the CDR3. The part of the CDR3 DNA that was read is TGTGCCAGCAGCCGCAGATACCAGGGAGACTATGGC. Its protein product is CASSRRYQGDYG. The whole CDR3 reads CASSRRYQGDYGYTF.

This clone was seen at least ten times. The read gets to within 3 residues of the CDR3 end, and the germline J gene fills in the rest. The rearrangement links TRBV30 to TRBJ1-2, with D maybe TRBD1 (5 bases). Germline values: CDR1 GTSNPN, CDR2 SVGIG (reference sequence). This CDR3 comprises 12 residues. The CDR3 reads CAWTGTLYGYTF. The CDR3 DNA, read in part, is TGTGCCTGGACTGGGACTTTATACGGC.